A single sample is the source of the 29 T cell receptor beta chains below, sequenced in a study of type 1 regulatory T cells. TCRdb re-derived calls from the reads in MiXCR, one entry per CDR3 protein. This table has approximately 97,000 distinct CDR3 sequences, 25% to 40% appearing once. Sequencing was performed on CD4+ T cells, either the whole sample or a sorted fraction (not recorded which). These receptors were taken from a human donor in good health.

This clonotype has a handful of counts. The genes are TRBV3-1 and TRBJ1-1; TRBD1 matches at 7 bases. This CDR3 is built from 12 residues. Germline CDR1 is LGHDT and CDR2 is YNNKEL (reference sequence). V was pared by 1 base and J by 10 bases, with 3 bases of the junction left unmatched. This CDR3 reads CASSQAGTAAFF. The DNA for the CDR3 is TGTGCCAGCAGCCAAGCGGGGACAGCAGCTTTCTTT.

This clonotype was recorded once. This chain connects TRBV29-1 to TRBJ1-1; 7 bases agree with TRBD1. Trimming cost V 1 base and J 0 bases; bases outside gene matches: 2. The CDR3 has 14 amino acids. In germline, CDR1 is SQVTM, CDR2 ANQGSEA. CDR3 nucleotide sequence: TGCAGCGTTGAAGGGGGACAGCTGAACACTGAAGCTTTCTTT. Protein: CSVEGGQLNTEAFF.

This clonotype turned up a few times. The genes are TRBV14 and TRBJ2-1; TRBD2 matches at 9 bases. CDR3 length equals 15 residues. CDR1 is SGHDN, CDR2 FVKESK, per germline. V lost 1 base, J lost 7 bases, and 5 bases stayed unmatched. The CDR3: CASSQAAGGGNEQFF. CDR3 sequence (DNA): TGTGCCAGCAGCCAAGCCGCGGGAGGGGGAAATGAGCAGTTCTTC.

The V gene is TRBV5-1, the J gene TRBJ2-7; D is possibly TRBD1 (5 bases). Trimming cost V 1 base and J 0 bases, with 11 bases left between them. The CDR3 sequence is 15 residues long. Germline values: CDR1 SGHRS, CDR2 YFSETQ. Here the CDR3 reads CASSLFDRNSYEQYF. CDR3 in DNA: TGCGCCAGCAGCTTGTTTGACAGAAACTCCTACGAGCAGTACTTC.

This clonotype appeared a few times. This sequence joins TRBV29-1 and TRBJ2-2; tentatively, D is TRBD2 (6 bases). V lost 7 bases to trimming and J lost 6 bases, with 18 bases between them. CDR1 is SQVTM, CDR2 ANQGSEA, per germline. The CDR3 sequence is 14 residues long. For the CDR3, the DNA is TGCAGCGGGGGTCGGGGGATTTCTGCCGGGGAGCTGTTTTTT. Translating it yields CSGGRGISAGELFF.

CDR3 amino acids: CASRLAGGPTDTQYF. The DNA of the CDR3 is TGTGCCAGCAGGCTCGCGGGAGGGCCCACAGATACGCAGTATTTT. The V and J genes are TRBV7-2 and TRBJ2-3; TRBD2 matches at 9 bases. Losses at the gene ends were 6 bases for V and 2 bases for J; bases not matched to a gene: 6. The CDR3 covers 15 residues. Looked up from germline, CDR1 is SGHTA and CDR2 is FQGNSA.

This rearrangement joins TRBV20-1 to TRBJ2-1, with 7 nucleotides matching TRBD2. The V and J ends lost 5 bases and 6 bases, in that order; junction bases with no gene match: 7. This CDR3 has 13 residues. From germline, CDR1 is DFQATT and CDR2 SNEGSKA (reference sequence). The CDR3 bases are TGCAGTGCTGGGGGGGGAACGGGCAATGAGCAGTTCTTC. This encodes CSAGGGTGNEQFF.

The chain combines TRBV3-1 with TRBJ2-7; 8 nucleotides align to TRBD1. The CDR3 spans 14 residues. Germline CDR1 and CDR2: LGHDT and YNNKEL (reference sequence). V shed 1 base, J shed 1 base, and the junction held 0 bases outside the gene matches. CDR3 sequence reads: CASSQGTGSYEQYF. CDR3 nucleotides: TGTGCCAGCAGCCAAGGGACAGGGTCCTACGAGCAGTACTTC.

The CDR3 region has the DNA TGTGCCAGCAGCTTAGACGCGGGAGTGTACTACGAGCAGTACTTC. Its protein product is CASSLDAGVYYEQYF. The genes are TRBV7-2 and TRBJ2-7, with TRBD2 matching 7 bases. The trim removed 1 base at V and 3 bases at J, leaving 6 bases unmatched. CDR1 is SGHTA, CDR2 FQGNSA, per germline. The CDR3 loop spans 15 amino acids.

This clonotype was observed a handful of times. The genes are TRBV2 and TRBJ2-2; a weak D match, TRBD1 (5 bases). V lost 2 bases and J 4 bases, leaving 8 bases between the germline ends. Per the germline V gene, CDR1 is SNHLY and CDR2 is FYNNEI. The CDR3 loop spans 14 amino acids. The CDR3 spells CASSEQGSTGELFF. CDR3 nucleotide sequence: TGTGCCAGCAGTGAACAGGGAAGCACCGGGGAGCTGTTTTTT.

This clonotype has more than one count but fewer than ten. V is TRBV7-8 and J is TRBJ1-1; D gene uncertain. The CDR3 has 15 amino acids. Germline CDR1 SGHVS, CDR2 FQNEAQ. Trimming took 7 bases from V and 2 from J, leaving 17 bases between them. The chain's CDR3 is CASNLDDYPNTEAFF. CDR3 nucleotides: TGTGCCAGCAACCTCGACGATTACCCCAACACTGAAGCTTTCTTT.

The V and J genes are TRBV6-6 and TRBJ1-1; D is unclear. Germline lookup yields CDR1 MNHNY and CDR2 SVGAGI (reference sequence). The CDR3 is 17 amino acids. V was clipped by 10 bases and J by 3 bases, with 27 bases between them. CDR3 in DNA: TGTGCCAACACCCGAGGTAACAGTCTGGTTTCTGACACTGAAGCTTTCTTT. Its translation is CANTRGNSLVSDTEAFF.

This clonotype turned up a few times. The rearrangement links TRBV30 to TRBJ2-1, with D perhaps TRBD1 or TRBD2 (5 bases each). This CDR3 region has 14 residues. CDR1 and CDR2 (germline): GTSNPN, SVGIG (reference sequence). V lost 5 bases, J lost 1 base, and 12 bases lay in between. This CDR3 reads CAWEGSVSYNEQFF. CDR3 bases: TGTGCCTGGGAGGGGTCGGTATCCTACAATGAGCAGTTCTTC.

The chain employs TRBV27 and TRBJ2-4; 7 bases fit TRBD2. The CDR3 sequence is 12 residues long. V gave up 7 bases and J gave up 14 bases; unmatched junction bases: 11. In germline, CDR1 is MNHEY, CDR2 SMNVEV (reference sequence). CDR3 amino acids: CASKGGGNSEYF. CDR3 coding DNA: TGTGCCAGCAAGGGCGGGGGTAATTCAGAGTACTTC.

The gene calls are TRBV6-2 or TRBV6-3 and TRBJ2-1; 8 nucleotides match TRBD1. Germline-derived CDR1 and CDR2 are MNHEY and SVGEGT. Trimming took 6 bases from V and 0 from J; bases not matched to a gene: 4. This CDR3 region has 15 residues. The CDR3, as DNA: TGTGCCAGCAGAACAGACAGGGGCTCCTACAATGAGCAGTTCTTC. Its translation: CASRTDRGSYNEQFF.

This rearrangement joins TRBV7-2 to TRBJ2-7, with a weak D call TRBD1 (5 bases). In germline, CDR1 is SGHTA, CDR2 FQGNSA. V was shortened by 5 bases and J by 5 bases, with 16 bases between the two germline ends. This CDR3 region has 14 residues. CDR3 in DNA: TGTGCCAGCAGCGCCAGTGGGGCGGTCGACGAGCAGTACTTC. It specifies CASSASGAVDEQYF.

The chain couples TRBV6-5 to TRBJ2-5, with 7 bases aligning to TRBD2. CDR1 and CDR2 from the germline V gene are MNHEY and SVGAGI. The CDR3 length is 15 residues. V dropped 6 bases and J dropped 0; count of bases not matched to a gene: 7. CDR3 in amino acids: CASRGREDYQETQYF. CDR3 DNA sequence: TGTGCCAGCAGGGGACGGGAGGACTACCAAGAGACCCAGTACTTC.

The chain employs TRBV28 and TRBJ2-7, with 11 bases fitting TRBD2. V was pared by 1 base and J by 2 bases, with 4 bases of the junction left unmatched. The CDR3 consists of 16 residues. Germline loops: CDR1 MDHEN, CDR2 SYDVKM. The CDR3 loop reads CASSLSTSGITYEQYF. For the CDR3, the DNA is TGTGCCAGCAGTTTATCGACTAGCGGGATAACCTACGAGCAGTACTTC.

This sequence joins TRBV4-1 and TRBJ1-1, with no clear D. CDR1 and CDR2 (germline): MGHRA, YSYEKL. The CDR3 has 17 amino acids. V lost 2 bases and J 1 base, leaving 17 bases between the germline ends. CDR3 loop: CASSQQLGVLTNTEAFF. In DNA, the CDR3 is TGCGCCAGCAGCCAACAACTAGGTGTGTTGACGAACACTGAAGCTTTCTTT.

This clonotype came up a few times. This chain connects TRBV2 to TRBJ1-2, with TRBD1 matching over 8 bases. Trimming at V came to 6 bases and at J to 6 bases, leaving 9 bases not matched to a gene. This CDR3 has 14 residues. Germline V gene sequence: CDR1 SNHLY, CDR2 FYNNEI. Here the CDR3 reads CASSGAGGRDGYTF. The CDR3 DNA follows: TGTGCCAGCAGCGGGGCAGGGGGCCGGGATGGCTACACCTTC.

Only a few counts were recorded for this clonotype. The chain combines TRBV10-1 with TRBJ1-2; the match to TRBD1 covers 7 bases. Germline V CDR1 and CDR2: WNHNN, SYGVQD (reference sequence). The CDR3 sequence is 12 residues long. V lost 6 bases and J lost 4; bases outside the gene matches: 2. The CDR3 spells CASSRDSYGYTF. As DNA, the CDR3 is TGCGCCAGCAGCCGGGACAGCTATGGCTACACCTTC.

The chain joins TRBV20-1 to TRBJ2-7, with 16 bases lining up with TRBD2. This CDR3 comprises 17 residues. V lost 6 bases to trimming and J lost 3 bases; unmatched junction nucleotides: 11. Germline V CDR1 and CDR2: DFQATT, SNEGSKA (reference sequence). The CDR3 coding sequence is TGCAGTGCCATGGGACTAGCGGGAGGGAAAGCGAACTACGAGCAGTACTTC. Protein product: CSAMGLAGGKANYEQYF.

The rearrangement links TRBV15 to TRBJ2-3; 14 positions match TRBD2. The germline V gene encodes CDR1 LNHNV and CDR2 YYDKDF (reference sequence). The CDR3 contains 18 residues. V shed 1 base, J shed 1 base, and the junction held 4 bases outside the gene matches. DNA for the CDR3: TGTGCCACCAGCAGAGCTCGACTAGCGGGAGGGCGCACAGATACGCAGTATTTT. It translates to CATSRARLAGGRTDTQYF.

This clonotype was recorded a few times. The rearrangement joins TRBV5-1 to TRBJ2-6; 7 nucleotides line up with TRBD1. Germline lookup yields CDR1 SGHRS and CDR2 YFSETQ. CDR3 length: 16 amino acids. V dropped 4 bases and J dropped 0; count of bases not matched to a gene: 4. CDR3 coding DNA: TGCGCCAGCAGCGACGGGACAGACTCTGGGGCCAACGTCCTGACTTTC. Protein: CASSDGTDSGANVLTF.

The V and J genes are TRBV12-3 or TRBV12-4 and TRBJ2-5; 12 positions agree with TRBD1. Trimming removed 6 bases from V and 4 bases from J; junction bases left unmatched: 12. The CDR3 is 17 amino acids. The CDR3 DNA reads TGTGCCAGCAGCCTACTGGGACAGGGGGCATGGGGAGAGACCCAGTACTTC. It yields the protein CASSLLGQGAWGETQYF.

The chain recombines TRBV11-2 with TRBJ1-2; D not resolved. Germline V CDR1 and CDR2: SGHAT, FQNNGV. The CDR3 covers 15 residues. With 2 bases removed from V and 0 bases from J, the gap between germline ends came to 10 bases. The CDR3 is CASSLSPGTNYGYTF. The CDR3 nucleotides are TGTGCCAGCAGCTTAAGCCCAGGAACTAACTATGGCTACACCTTC.

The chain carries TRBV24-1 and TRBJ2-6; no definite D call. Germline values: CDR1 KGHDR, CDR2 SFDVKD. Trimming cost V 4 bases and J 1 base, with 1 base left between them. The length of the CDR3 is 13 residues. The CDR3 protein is CATSESGANVLTF. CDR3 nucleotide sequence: TGTGCCACCAGTGAGTCTGGGGCCAACGTCCTGACTTTC.

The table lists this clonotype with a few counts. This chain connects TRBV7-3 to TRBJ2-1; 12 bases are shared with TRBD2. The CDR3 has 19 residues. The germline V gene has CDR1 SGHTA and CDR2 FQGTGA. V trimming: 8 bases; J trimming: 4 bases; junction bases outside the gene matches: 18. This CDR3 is CASSSPTPLAGGRYNEQFF. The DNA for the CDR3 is TGTGCCAGCTCTAGCCCGACTCCCCTAGCGGGAGGGAGATACAATGAGCAGTTCTTC.

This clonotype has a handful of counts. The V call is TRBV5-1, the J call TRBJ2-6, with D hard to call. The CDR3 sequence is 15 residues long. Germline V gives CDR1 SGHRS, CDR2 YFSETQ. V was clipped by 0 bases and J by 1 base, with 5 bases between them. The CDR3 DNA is TGCGCCAGCAGCTTGGGAGATTCTGGGGCCAACGTCCTGACTTTC. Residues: CASSLGDSGANVLTF.